This passage covers 20 T cell receptor beta chains from one sample sequenced in a study of cytomegalovirus exposure and HLA in healthy donors. A multiplex PCR was run with 60 Vbeta primers and 13 Jbeta primers. Libraries were prepared by immunoSEQ multiplex PCR; TCRdb keeps only in-frame clonotypes and omits some of them. The sample lists roughly 80,000 clones; more than 75% were seen once. What was sequenced was PBMCs. The receptors stem from a man between 35 and 55 years old in good health and CMV-seronegative.

The chain recombines TRBV6-1 with TRBJ1-6; 8 bases are a match to TRBD1. The J segment lost 10 bases and the V segment lost 11 bases, leaving 13 bases of the junction unmatched. The germline V gene has CDR1 MNHNS and CDR2 SASEGT. The CDR3 extends over 14 amino acids. CDR3 nucleotides: TGTGCCGCACGGTCGGACAGGGTATGGTCACCCCTCCACTTT. Amino acid sequence: CAARSDRVWSPLHF.

V is TRBV7-3 and J is TRBJ2-3; D is possibly TRBD2 (6 bases). V lost 3 bases and J 6 bases, leaving 16 bases between the germline ends. The CDR3 runs 15 residues. Germline CDR1 SGHTA, CDR2 FQGTGA. The CDR3 sequence: CASSFADGGGDTQYF. As DNA, the CDR3 is TGTGCCAGCAGCTTCGCCGACGGTGGGGGGGATACGCAGTATTTT.

The rearrangement links TRBV7-3 to TRBJ2-2, with TRBD2 matching 11 bases. The CDR3 covers 21 residues. The germline CDR1 and CDR2 sequences are SGHTA and FQGTGA. After removal of 4 bases from V and 6 bases from J, the junction contained 22 bases not matched to a gene. The CDR3 loop is CASSSSAGLAAAGLRAGELFF. The CDR3 coding sequence is TGTGCCAGCAGCTCCTCTGCGGGACTAGCGGCGGCGGGTCTCCGGGCCGGGGAGCTGTTTTTT. Together with reference TRBV7-3 and TRBJ2-2, the CDR3 gives the full variable domain: GAGVSQTPSNKVTEKGKYVELRCDPISGHTALYWYRQSLGQGPEFLIYFQGTGAADDSGLPNDRFFAVRPEGSVSTLKIQRTERGDSAVYLCASSSSAGLAAAGLRAGELFFGEGSRLTVL.

This clone was seen more than once but under ten times. This sequence joins TRBV4-1 and TRBJ1-5, with D perhaps matching TRBD1 (6 bases). Trimming stripped 2 bases from V and 5 bases from J, with 10 bases between. This CDR3 comprises 14 residues. CDR1 and CDR2 from the germline V gene are MGHRA and YSYEKL. The CDR3 sequence: CASSQMAGDQPQHF. CDR3 DNA: TGCGCCAGCAGCCAAATGGCAGGGGATCAGCCCCAGCATTTT.

V is TRBV11-2 and J is TRBJ1-4; weak D call: TRBD1 (5 bases). Trimming shortened V by 8 bases and J by 4 bases, and 17 bases separated the two germline ends. This CDR3 has 15 amino acids. Looked up from germline, CDR1 is SGHAT and CDR2 is FQNNGV. In DNA form, the CDR3 reads TGTGCCAGCGGACGACAAGTCGGGGGTAATGAAAAACTGTTTTTT. Protein product: CASGRQVGGNEKLFF.

Comments on this clone: A junction boundary mismatches the germline segment, possibly from a read error. The chain couples TRBV6-6 to TRBJ2-7; the match to TRBD1 covers 11 bases. Germline assignment: CDR1 MNHNY and CDR2 SVGAGI (reference sequence). There are 15 residues in the CDR3. The CDR3 is CASTYSDRGPYQQYF. CDR3 bases: TGTGCCAGCACTTACTCGGACAGGGGGCCCTACCAGCAGTACTTC.

This chain connects TRBV6-1 to TRBJ2-3; D remains unclear. The ends were cut back, 4 bases at V and 5 bases at J, with 10 bases in the middle. The CDR3 sequence is 13 residues long. Germline CDR1 MNHNS, CDR2 SASEGT. Here the CDR3 reads CASSGQIQDTQYF. CDR3 bases: TGTGCCAGCAGTGGGCAGATACAAGATACGCAGTATTTT.

The chain uses TRBV4-3 and TRBJ1-5, with a possible D match to TRBD1 (6 bases). V was trimmed by 0 bases and J by 1 base, leaving 13 bases between them. The CDR3 is made up of 17 amino acids. The germline V gene has CDR1 LGHNA and CDR2 YSLEER. The CDR3 is CASSQDPGQNSNQPQHF. The CDR3, as DNA: TGCGCCAGCAGCCAAGATCCGGGACAAAACAGCAATCAGCCCCAGCATTTT.

This clone was detected only a few times. The J gene is TRBJ1-2, the V gene TRBV6-4; the match to TRBD1 covers 7 bases. This CDR3 has 13 residues. Trimming removed 5 bases from V and 6 bases from J; junction bases left unmatched: 6. Germline V gives CDR1 MRHNA, CDR2 SNTAGT. DNA for the CDR3: TGTGCCAGCAGTCCCGAGACAGGGCATGGCTACACCTTC. Its translation: CASSPETGHGYTF.

The rearrangement links TRBV4-1 to TRBJ1-6; D call uncertain. The CDR3 has 15 residues. V was trimmed by 1 base and J by 6 bases, leaving 10 bases between them. CDR1 is MGHRA, CDR2 YSYEKL, per germline. CDR3 amino acids: CASSQALSLNSPLHF. The CDR3 DNA sequence: TGCGCCAGCAGCCAAGCCCTCTCACTTAATTCACCCCTCCACTTT.

This chain uses TRBV6-5 with TRBJ2-7; a possible D gene is TRBD2 (6 bases). V was cut by 3 bases and J by 2 bases, with 14 bases left in between. Germline CDR1 is MNHEY and CDR2 is SVGAGI. This CDR3 spans 15 amino acids. The CDR3 protein is CASSYSAGRTYEQYF. The CDR3 DNA reads as TGTGCCAGCAGTTATTCCGCAGGGAGGACCTACGAGCAGTACTTC.

A few counts support this clone. The chain carries TRBV19 and TRBJ1-6; D call uncertain. The CDR3 totals 15 residues. V lost 5 bases and J 0 bases, leaving 8 bases between the germline ends. Germline CDR1 LNHDA, CDR2 SQIVND (reference sequence). CDR3 in DNA: TGTGCCAGTAGTTCGGGGAGCTCCTATAATTCACCCCTCCACTTT. It specifies CASSSGSSYNSPLHF. Together with reference TRBV19 and TRBJ1-6, the CDR3 gives the full variable domain: DGGITQSPKYLFRKEGQNVTLSCEQNLNHDAMYWYRQDPGQGLRLIYYSQIVNDFQKGDIAEGYSVSREKKESFPLTVTSAQKNPTAFYLCASSSGSSYNSPLHFGNGTRLTVT.

The rearrangement uses TRBV7-9 and TRBJ1-4; 10 nucleotides agree with TRBD1. CDR1 is SEHNR and CDR2 is FQNEAQ in the germline V gene (reference sequence). The CDR3 length is 15 residues. The trim removed 5 bases at V and 12 bases at J, leaving 12 bases unmatched. The CDR3 DNA follows: TGTGCCAGCAGCGACCGGGACAGGGGAATTTTGGAACTGTTTTTT. Translating gives CASSDRDRGILELFF.

V and J are TRBV10-1 and TRBJ2-5; D perhaps matches TRBD2 (5 bases). Germline V lookup: CDR1 WNHNN, CDR2 SYGVQD (reference sequence). Trimming left V 0 bases short and J 3 bases short, with 14 bases between. CDR3 length equals 16 residues. The CDR3 loop is CASSESPWGAKETQYF. CDR3 DNA sequence: TGCGCCAGCAGTGAGTCTCCTTGGGGAGCTAAAGAGACCCAGTACTTC.

This chain joins TRBV27 and TRBJ1-1; tentatively, D is TRBD1 (5 bases). Germline CDR1 and CDR2: MNHEY and SMNVEV (reference sequence). CDR3 length equals 13 residues. V was trimmed by 4 bases and J by 5 bases, leaving 11 bases between them. The CDR3 region has the DNA TGTGCCAGCAGTTCTCTAGGGGTAACTGAAGCTTTCTTT. This codes for CASSSLGVTEAFF.

V is TRBV7-9 and J is TRBJ1-5; D remains unclear. Trimming removed 2 bases from V and 9 bases from J, with 11 bases in between. The CDR3 sequence is 13 residues long. Germline loops: CDR1 SEHNR, CDR2 FQNEAQ (reference sequence). CDR3: CASSLLGPGPQHF. CDR3 nucleotides: TGTGCCAGCAGCTTACTGGGTCCGGGGCCCCAGCATTTT.

The chain uses TRBV30 and TRBJ2-5; D not certain. Germline CDR1 reads GTSNPN; CDR2 reads SVGIG (reference sequence). The V and J ends lost 2 bases and 5 bases respectively, with 6 bases between them. The length of the CDR3 is 11 residues. In DNA, the CDR3 is TGTGCCTGGAGTCCCCTGGAGACCCAGTACTTC. This sequence encodes CAWSPLETQYF.

This clone was recorded a few times. The J gene is TRBJ1-1, the V gene TRBV27, with TRBD1 matching 8 bases. CDR3 length: 14 amino acids. The junction had 11 bases not matched to a gene; V was cut back by 10 bases and J by 4 bases. Germline assignment: CDR1 MNHEY and CDR2 SMNVEV (reference sequence). The CDR3 here is CATRSLTGVTEAFF. CDR3 nucleotides: TGTGCCACCCGTTCCTTGACAGGGGTCACTGAAGCTTTCTTT.

This clone has only a few counts. V usage is TRBV14 and J usage is TRBJ1-1; TRBD1 matches at 7 bases. V was clipped by 4 bases and J by 7 bases; unmatched bases: 12. The germline V gene has CDR1 SGHDN and CDR2 FVKESK. The CDR3 sequence is 15 residues long. CDR3 DNA sequence: TGTGCCAGCAGCCCGTTTCAGGAGGGGGCTGGTGAAGCTTTCTTT. It codes for CASSPFQEGAGEAFF. Full variable domain (missing parts from reference TRBV14 and TRBJ1-1): EAGVTQFPSHSVIEKGQTVTLRCDPISGHDNLYWYRRVMGKEIKFLLHFVKESKQDESGMPNNRFLAERTGGTYSTLKVQPAELEDSGVYFCASSPFQEGAGEAFFGQGTRLTVV.

The V and J genes are TRBV6-5 and TRBJ1-1, with 7 bases lining up with TRBD1. Trimming took 0 bases from V and 7 from J; bases not matched to a gene: 2. The CDR3 runs to 13 residues. Germline V gene sequence: CDR1 MNHEY, CDR2 SVGAGI. CDR3: CASSYSRQGEAFF. In nucleotides, the CDR3 is TGTGCCAGCAGTTACTCAAGACAGGGTGAAGCTTTCTTT.